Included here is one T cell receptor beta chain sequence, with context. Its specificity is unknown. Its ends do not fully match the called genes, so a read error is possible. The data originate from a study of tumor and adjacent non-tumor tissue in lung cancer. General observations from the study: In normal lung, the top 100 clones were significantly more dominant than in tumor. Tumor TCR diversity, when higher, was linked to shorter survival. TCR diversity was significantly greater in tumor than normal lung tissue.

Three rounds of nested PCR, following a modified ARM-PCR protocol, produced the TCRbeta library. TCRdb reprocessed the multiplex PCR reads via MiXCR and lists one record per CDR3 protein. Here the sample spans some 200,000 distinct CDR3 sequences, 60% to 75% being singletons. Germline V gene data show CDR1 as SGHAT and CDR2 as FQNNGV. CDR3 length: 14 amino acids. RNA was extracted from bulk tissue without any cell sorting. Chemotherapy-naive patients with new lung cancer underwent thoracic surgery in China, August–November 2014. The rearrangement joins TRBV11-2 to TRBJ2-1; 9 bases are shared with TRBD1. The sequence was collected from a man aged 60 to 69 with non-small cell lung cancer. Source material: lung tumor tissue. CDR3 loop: CTSSLGTGNDEQFF. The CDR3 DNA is TGTACCAGCAGCTTAGGGACAGGGAACGATGAGCAGTTCTTC.